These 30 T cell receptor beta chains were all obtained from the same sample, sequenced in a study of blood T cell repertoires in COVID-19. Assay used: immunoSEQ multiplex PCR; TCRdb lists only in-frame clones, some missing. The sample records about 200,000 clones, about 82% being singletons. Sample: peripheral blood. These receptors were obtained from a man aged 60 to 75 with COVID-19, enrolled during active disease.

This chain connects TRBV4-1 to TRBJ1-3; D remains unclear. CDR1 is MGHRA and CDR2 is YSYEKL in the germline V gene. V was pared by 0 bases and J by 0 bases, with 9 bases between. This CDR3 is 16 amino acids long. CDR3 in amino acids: CASSQDERGSGNTIYF. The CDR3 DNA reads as TGCGCCAGCAGCCAAGATGAGCGGGGCTCTGGAAACACCATATATTTT.

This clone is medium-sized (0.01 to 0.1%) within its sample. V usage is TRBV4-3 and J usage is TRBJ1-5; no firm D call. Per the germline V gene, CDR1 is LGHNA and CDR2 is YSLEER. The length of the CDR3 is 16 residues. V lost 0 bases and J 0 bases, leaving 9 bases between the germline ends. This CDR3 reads CASSQEIAYSNQPQHF. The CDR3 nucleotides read TGCGCCAGCAGCCAAGAAATAGCTTATAGCAATCAGCCCCAGCATTTT.

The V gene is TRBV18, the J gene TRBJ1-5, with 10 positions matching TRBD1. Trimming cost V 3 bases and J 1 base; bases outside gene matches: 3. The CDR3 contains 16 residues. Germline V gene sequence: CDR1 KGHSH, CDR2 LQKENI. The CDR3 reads CASSPTGGPSNQPQHF. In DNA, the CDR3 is TGTGCCAGCTCACCGACAGGGGGCCCCAGCAATCAGCCCCAGCATTTT.

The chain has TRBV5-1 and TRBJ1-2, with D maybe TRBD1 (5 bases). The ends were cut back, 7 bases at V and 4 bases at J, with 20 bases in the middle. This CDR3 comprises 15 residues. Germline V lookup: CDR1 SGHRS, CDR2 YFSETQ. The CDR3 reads CASAITGGTAYGYTF. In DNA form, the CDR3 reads TGCGCCAGCGCTATTACAGGAGGGACTGCCTATGGCTACACCTTC.

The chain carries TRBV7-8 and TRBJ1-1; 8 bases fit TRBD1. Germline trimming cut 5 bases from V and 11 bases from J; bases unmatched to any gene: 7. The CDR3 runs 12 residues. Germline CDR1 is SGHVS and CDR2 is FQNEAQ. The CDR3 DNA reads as TGTGCCAGCAGCCTAACAGGGGGACCGGCTTTCTTT. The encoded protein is CASSLTGGPAFF.

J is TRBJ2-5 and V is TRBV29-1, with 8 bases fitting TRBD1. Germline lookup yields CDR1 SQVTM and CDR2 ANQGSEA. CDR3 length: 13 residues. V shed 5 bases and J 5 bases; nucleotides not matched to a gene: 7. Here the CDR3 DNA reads TGCAGCGTTTTGTTTGCAGGGGGCGAGACCCAGTACTTC. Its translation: CSVLFAGGETQYF. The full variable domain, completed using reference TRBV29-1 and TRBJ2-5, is SAVISQKPSRDICQRGTSLTIQCQVDSQVTMMFWYRQQPGQSLTLIATANQGSEATYESGFVIDKFPISRPNLTFSTLTVSNMSPEDSSIYLCSVLFAGGETQYFGPGTRLLVL.

In nucleotides, the CDR3 is TGTGCCAGCAGCCAGCCGGGACACACTAATGAAAAACTGTTTTTT. Residues: CASSQPGHTNEKLFF. J is TRBJ1-4 and V is TRBV4-2; D is perhaps TRBD1 (6 bases). Deletions cut 3 bases from V and 2 bases from J, with 10 bases between. Germline values: CDR1 LGHNA, CDR2 YNFKEQ. The CDR3 is 15 residues long.

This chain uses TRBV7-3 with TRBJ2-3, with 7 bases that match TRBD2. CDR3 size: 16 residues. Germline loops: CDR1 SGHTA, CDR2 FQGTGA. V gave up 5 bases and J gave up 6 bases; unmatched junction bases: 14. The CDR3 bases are TGTGCCAGCAGCCCAAGGGCTAGCGGAGGGCGGGATACGCAGTATTTT. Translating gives CASSPRASGGRDTQYF. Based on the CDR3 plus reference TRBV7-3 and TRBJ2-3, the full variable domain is GAGVSQTPSNKVTEKGKYVELRCDPISGHTALYWYRQSLGQGPEFLIYFQGTGAADDSGLPNDRFFAVRPEGSVSTLKIQRTERGDSAVYLCASSPRASGGRDTQYFGPGTRLTVL.

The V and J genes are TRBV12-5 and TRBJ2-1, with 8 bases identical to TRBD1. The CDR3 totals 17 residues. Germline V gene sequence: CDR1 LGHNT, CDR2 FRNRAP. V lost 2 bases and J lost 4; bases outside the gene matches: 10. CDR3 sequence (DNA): TGTGCTAGTGGTTTGTCGCAGGGGGCTTTCCTTTACAATGAGCAGTTCTTC. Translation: CASGLSQGAFLYNEQFF.

The CDR3 sequence is CASRAMTVYGYTF. In DNA, the CDR3 is TGTGCCAGCAGGGCTATGACAGTATACGGCTACACCTTC. V gene TRBV2 combines with J gene TRBJ1-2; tentatively, D is TRBD1 (5 bases). This CDR3 has 13 amino acids. Trimming cost V 6 bases and J 8 bases, with 16 bases left between them. The germline CDR1 and CDR2 sequences are SNHLY and FYNNEI.

The CDR3 protein is CASSRWTASGNTIYF. CDR3 DNA sequence: TGTGCCAGCAGCCGTTGGACAGCCTCTGGAAACACCATATATTTT. The chain links TRBV7-2 to TRBJ1-3, with D maybe TRBD1 (6 bases). The CDR3 extends over 15 amino acids. The V end lost 5 bases, the J end lost 0 bases, and 11 bases lay between the germline ends. The germline gives CDR1 SGHTA, CDR2 FQGNSA.

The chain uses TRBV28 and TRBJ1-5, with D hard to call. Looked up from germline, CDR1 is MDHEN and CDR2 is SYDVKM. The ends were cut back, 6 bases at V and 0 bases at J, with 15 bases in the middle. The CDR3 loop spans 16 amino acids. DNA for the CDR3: TGTGCCAGCAGGCCTGTCCAGGTCTATAGCAATCAGCCCCAGCATTTT. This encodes CASRPVQVYSNQPQHF. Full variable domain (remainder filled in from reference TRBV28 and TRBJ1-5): DVKVTQSSRYLVKRTGEKVFLECVQDMDHENMFWYRQDPGLGLRLIYFSYDVKMKEKGDIPEGYSVSREKKERFSLILESASTNQTSMYLCASRPVQVYSNQPQHFGDGTRLSIL.

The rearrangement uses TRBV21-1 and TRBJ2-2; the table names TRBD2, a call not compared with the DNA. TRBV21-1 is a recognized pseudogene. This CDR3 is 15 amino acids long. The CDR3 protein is CASSERTSSPEELFF. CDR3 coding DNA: TGTGCCAGCAGCGAGCGGACCTCTTCACCTGAGGAGCTGTTTTTT.

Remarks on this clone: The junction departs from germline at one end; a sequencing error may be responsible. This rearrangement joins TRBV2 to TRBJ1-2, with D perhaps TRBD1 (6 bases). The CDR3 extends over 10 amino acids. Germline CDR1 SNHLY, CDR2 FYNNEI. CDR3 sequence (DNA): TGTGCCAGCAGCCACAGGGACGTACTCTTC. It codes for CASSHRDVLF.

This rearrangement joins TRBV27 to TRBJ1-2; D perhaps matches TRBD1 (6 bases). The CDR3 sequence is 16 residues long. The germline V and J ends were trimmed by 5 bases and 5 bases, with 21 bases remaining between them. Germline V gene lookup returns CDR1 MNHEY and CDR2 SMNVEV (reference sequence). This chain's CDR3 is CASSGGHGRSQYGYTF. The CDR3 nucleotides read TGTGCCAGCAGTGGGGGACACGGACGGTCTCAATATGGCTACACCTTC.

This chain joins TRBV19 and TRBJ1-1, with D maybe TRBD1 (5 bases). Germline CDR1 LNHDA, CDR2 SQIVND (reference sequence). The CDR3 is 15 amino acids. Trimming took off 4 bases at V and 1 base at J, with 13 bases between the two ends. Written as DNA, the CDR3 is TGTGCCAGTAGTACTGTGACAGTAACGAACACTGAAGCTTTCTTT. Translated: CASSTVTVTNTEAFF.

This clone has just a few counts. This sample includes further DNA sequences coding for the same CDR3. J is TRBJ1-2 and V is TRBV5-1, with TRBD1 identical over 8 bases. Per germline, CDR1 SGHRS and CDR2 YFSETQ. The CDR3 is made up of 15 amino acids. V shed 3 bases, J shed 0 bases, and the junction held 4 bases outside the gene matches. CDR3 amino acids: CASSSGQGTNYGYTF. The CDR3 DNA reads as TGCGCCAGCAGCTCTGGACAGGGAACTAACTATGGCTACACCTTC.

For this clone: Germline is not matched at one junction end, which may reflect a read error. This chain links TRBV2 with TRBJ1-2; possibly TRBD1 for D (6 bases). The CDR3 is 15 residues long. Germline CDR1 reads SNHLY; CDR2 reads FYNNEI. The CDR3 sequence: CASREAGTNGRGYTF. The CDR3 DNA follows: TGTGCCAGCAGGGAAGCCGGGACAAACGGTCGGGGCTACACCTTC.

CDR3 DNA sequence: TGTGCCAGCCACAAGGGGCAACCCAATCAGCCCCAGCATTTT. Protein product: CASHKGQPNQPQHF. V is TRBV6-6 and J is TRBJ1-5; weak D call: TRBD1 (5 bases). The CDR3 covers 14 residues. Germline CDR1 is MNHNY and CDR2 is SVGAGI (reference sequence). The ends were cut back, 8 bases at V and 3 bases at J, with 14 bases in the middle.

The CDR3 reads CASKGVTNEKLFF. The CDR3 DNA sequence: TGCGCCAGCAAGGGGGTGACTAATGAAAAACTGTTTTTT. This rearrangement joins TRBV5-1 to TRBJ1-4; possibly TRBD1 for D (6 bases). Trimming removed 6 bases from V and 2 bases from J, with 8 bases in between. Germline V lookup: CDR1 SGHRS, CDR2 YFSETQ. The CDR3 is 13 residues long.

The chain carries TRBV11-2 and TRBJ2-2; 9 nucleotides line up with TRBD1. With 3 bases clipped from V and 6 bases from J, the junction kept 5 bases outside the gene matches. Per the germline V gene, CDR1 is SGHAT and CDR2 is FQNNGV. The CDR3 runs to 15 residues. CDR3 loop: CASSFIQGASGELFF. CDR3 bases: TGTGCCAGCAGCTTCATACAGGGGGCCTCCGGGGAGCTGTTTTTT.

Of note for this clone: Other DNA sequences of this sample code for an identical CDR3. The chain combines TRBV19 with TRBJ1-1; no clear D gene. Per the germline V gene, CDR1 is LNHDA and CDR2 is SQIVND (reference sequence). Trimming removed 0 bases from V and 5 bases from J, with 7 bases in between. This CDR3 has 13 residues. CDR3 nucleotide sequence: TGTGCCAGTAGTATAGATCGAGGAACTGAAGCTTTCTTT. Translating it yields CASSIDRGTEAFF.

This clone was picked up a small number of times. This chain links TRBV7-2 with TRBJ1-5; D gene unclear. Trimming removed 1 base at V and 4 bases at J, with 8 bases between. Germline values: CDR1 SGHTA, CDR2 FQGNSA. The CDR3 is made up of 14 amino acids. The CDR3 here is CASSLGEGNQPQHF. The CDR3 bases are TGTGCCAGCAGCTTAGGAGAGGGTAATCAGCCCCAGCATTTT.

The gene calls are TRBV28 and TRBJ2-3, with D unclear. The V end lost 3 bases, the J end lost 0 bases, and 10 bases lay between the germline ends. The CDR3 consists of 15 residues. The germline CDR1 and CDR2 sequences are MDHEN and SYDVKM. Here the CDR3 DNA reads TGTGCCAGCAGTTTCGGGTTAACTAGCACAGATACGCAGTATTTT. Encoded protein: CASSFGLTSTDTQYF.

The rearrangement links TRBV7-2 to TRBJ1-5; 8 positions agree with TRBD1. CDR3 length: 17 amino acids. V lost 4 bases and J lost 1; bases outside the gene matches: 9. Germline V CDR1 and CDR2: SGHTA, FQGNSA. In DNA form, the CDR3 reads TGTGCCAGCAGCTCGAGAACAGGGGGATTAAGCAATCAGCCCCAGCATTTT. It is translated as CASSSRTGGLSNQPQHF.

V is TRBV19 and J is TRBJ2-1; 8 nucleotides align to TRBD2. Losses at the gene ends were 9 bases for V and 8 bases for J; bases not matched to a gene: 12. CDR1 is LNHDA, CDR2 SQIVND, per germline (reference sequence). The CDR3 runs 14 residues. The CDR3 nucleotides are TGTGCCAGCCTTGGGCCAGCGGGAGTCGATGAGCAGTTCTTC. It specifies CASLGPAGVDEQFF.

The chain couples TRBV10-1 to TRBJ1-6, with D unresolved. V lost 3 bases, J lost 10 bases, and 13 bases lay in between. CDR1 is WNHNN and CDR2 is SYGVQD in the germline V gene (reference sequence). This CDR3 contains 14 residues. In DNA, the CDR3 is TGCGCCAGCAGTGACGACGGGGTACGGTCACCCCTCCACTTT. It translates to CASSDDGVRSPLHF.

CDR3: CASSLGPRPHTEAFF. CDR3 coding DNA: TGTGCCAGCAGTTTAGGGCCCAGACCCCACACTGAAGCTTTCTTT. V gene TRBV27 combines with J gene TRBJ1-1; D is undetermined. This CDR3 spans 15 amino acids. V dropped 2 bases and J dropped 3 bases, with 13 bases sitting between them. Germline V gene sequence: CDR1 MNHEY, CDR2 SMNVEV (reference sequence).

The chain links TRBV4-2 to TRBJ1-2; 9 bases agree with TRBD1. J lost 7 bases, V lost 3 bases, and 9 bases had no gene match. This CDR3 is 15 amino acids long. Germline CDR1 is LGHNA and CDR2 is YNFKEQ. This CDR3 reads CASSQDGTGKPGYTF. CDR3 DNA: TGTGCCAGCAGCCAGGACGGGACAGGGAAACCTGGCTACACCTTC.

The CDR3 DNA sequence: TGCGCCAGCAGCTTGGCCTTCTCCTACGAGCAGTACTTC. The encoded protein is CASSLAFSYEQYF. The chain joins TRBV5-1 to TRBJ2-7; no clear D. Deletions cut 0 bases from V and 0 bases from J, with 4 bases between. The CDR3 is made up of 13 amino acids. Per germline, CDR1 SGHRS and CDR2 YFSETQ.